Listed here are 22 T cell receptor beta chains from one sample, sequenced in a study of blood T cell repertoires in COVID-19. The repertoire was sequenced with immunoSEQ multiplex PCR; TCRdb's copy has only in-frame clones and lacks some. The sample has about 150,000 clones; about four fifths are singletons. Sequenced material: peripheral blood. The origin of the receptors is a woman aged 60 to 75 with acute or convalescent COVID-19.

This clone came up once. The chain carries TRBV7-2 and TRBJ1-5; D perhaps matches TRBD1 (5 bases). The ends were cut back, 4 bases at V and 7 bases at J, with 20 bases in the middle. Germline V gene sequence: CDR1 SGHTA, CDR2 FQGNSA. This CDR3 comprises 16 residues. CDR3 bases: TGTGCCAGCAGCTCCGGAGGGATCGGGGGTCTCCAGCCCCAGCATTTT. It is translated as CASSSGGIGGLQPQHF.

The CDR3 DNA reads TGTGCCATCAGTGCGGGGGGGAATGAGCAGTTCTTC. It translates to CAISAGGNEQFF. The rearrangement uses TRBV10-3 and TRBJ2-1, with 8 bases that match TRBD2. Germline CDR1 is ENHRY and CDR2 is SYGVKD. Trimming cost V 4 bases and J 7 bases; bases outside gene matches: 0. The CDR3 totals 12 residues.

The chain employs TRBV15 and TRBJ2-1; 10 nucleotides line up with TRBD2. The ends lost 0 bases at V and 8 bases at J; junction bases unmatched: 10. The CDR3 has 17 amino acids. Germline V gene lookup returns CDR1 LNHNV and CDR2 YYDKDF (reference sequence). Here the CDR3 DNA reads TGTGCCACCAGCAGAGATCGGCTAGCGGGGGATAGGGATGAGCAGTTCTTC. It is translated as CATSRDRLAGDRDEQFF.

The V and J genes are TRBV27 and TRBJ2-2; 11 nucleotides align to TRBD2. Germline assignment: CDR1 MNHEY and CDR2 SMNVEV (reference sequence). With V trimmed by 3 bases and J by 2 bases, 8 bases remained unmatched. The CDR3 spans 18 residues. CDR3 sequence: CASSLLLAGGPNTGELFF. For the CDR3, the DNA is TGTGCCAGCAGTTTGTTGCTAGCGGGGGGCCCCAACACCGGGGAGCTGTTTTTT.

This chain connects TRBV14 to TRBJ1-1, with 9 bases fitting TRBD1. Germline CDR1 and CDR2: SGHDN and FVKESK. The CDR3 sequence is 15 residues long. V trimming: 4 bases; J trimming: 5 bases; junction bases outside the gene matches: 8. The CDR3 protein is CASSRSGQGQTEAFF. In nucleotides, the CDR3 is TGTGCCAGCAGCCGGTCGGGACAGGGACAAACTGAAGCTTTCTTT.

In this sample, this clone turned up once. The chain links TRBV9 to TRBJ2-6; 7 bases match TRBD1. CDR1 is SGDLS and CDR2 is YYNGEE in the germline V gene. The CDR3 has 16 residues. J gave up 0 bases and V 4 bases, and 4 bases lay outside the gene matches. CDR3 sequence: CASSKTGASGANVLTF. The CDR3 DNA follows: TGTGCCAGCAGCAAAACAGGGGCCTCTGGGGCCAACGTCCTGACTTTC.

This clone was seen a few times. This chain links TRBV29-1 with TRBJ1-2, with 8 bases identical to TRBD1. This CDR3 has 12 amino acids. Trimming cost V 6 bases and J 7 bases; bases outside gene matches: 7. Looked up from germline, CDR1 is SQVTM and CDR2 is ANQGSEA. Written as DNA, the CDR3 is TGCAGCGTACGCCAGGGGGCTGGTGGCTACACCTTC. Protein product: CSVRQGAGGYTF.

The CDR3 DNA sequence: TGTGCCAGCAGCACCCGCGGACAGTCCACAGATACGCAGTATTTT. Translating it yields CASSTRGQSTDTQYF. V usage is TRBV9 and J usage is TRBJ2-3; D may be TRBD1 (6 bases). The CDR3 has 15 amino acids. The germline V gene has CDR1 SGDLS and CDR2 YYNGEE. The ends were cut back, 4 bases at V and 2 bases at J, with 14 bases in the middle.

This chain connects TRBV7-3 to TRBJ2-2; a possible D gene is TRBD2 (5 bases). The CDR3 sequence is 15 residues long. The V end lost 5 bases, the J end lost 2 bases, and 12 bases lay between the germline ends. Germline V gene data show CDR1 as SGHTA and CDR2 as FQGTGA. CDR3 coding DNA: TGTGCCAGCAGCCTCGGAGGAGGAAACACCGGGGAGCTGTTTTTT. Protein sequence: CASSLGGGNTGELFF.

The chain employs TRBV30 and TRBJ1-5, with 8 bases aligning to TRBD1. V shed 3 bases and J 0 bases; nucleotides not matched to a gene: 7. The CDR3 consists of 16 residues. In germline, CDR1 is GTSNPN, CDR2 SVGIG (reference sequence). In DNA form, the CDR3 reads TGTGCCTGGAGCGGAGCAGGGGGCTATAGCAATCAGCCCCAGCATTTT. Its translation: CAWSGAGGYSNQPQHF. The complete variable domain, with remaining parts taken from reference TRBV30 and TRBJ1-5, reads SQTIHQWPATLVQPVGSPLSLECTVEGTSNPNLYWYRQAAGRGLQLLFYSVGIGQISSEVPQNLSASRPQDRQFILSSKKLLLSDSGFYLCAWSGAGGYSNQPQHFGDGTRLSIL.

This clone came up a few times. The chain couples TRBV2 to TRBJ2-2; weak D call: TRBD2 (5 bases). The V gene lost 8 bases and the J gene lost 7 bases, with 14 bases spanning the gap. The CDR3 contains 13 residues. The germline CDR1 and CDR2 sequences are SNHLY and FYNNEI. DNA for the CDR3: TGTGCCAGCCGGGATTCGGGGAACGGGGAGCTGTTTTTT. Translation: CASRDSGNGELFF.

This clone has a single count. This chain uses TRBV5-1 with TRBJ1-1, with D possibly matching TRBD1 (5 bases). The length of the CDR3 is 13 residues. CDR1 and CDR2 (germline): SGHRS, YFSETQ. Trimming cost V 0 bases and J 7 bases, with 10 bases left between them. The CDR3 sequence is CASSLGQQGEAFF. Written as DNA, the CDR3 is TGCGCCAGCAGCTTGGGACAGCAGGGTGAAGCTTTCTTT.

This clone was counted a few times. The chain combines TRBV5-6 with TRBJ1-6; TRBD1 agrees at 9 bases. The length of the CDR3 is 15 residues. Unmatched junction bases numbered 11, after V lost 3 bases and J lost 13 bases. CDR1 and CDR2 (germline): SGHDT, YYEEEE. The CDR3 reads CASSSYGTGPIPLHF. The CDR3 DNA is TGTGCCAGCAGCTCCTATGGGACAGGGCCGATCCCCCTCCACTTT.

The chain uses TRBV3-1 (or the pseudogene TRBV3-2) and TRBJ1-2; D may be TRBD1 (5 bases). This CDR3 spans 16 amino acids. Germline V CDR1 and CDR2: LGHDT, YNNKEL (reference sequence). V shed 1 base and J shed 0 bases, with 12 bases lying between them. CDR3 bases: TGTGCCAGCAGCCAAGTCTCCGACAGCTCTAACTATGGCTACACCTTC. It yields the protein CASSQVSDSSNYGYTF.

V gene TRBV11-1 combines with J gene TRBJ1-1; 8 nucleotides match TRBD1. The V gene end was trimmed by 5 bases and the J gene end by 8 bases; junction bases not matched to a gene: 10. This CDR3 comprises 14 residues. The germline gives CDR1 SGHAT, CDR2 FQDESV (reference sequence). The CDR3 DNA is TGTGCCAGCAGCCCGGACAGGGCTAGAAGGGAAGCTTTCTTT. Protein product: CASSPDRARREAFF.

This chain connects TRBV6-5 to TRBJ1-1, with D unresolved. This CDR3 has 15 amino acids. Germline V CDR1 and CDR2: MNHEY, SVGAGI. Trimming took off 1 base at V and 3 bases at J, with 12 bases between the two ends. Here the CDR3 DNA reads TGTGCCAGCAGTTACTACAACGGCCGGGACACTGAAGCTTTCTTT. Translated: CASSYYNGRDTEAFF.

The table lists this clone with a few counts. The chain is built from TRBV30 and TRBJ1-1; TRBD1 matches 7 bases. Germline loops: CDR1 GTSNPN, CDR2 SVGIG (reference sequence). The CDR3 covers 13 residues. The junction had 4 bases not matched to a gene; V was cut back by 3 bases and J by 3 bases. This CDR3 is CAWRWQGDTEAFF. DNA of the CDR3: TGTGCCTGGAGGTGGCAGGGGGACACTGAAGCTTTCTTT.

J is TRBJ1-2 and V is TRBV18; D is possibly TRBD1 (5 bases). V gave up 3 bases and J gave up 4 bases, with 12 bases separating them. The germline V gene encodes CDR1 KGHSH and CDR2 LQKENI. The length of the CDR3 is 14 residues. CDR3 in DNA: TGTGCCAGCTCACCGGGCAGGGATCCCTATGGCTACACCTTC. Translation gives CASSPGRDPYGYTF.

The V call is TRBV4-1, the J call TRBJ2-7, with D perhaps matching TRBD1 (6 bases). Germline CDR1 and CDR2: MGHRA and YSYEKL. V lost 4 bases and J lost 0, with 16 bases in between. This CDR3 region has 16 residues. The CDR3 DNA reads TGCGCCAGCAGCCCTGCCGGGACATCCCGCTCCTACGAGCAGTACTTC. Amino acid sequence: CASSPAGTSRSYEQYF.

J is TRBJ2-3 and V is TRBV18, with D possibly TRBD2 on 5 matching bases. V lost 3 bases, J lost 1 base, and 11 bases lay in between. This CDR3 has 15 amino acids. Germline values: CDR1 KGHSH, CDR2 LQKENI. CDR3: CASSPTTGGTDTQYF. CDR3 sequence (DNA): TGTGCCAGCTCACCGACGACCGGGGGCACAGATACGCAGTATTTT.

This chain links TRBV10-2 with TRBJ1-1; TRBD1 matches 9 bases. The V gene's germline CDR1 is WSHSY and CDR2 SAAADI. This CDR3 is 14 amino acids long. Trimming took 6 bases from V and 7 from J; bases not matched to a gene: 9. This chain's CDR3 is CASRALGQGHEAFF. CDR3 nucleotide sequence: TGCGCCAGCAGGGCGTTGGGACAGGGCCATGAAGCTTTCTTT.

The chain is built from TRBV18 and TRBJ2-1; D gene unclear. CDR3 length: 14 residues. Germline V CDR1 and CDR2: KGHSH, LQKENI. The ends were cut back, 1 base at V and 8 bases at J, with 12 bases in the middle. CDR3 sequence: CASSPLSSKHEQFF. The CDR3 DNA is TGTGCCAGCTCACCACTGTCTAGTAAGCATGAGCAGTTCTTC.